These T cell receptor beta chains were read from a single sample in a study of cytomegalovirus exposure and HLA in healthy donors. The assay was immunoSEQ multiplex PCR, and TCRdb's table has in-frame clones only and misses some. Found here are fewer than 350,000 clones, 85% to 90% of them singletons; the top ten hold approximately 2.2%. Sequenced input: PBMCs. The receptors were gathered from a woman between 18 and 29 years old in good health and CMV-seronegative. CDR3s include the opening cysteine and the closing phenylalanine or tryptophan. The order of the fields is D gene, J gene, V gene, clone size, CDR3 DNA, CDR3 protein. D genes are given only for firm matches. A clone size is listed for some rows: how often the clone was seen (once, few, many), or a class if it is expanded.

d_call: -
j_call: TRBJ1-1
v_call: TRBV10-3
clone_size: -
cdr3_nt: TGTGCCATCAGTGAGTCCTTCGGGTTGAACACTGAAGCTTTCTTT
cdr3_aa: CAISESFGLNTEAFF

d_call: TRBD1
j_call: TRBJ2-2
v_call: TRBV6-1
clone_size: -
cdr3_nt: TGTGCCAGCAGTGAAGAAGGGACAGGAATCAGGACCGGGGAGCTGTTTTTT
cdr3_aa: CASSEEGTGIRTGELFF

d_call: TRBD2
j_call: TRBJ2-1
v_call: TRBV6-6
clone_size: -
cdr3_nt: TGTGCCAGCAGTTCCGTAGCGGGGGGTTGGGAGCAGTTCTTC
cdr3_aa: CASSSVAGGWEQFF

d_call: TRBD1
j_call: TRBJ1-3
v_call: TRBV4-1
clone_size: once
cdr3_nt: TGCGCCAGCAGGACTCAGGGGGCTGGAAACACCATATATTTT
cdr3_aa: CASRTQGAGNTIYF

d_call: TRBD1
j_call: TRBJ1-2
v_call: TRBV4-1
clone_size: -
cdr3_nt: TGCGCCAGCAGCCTGATACAGGGGATGAGGTCTAACTATGGCTACACCTTC
cdr3_aa: CASSLIQGMRSNYGYTF

d_call: -
j_call: TRBJ1-4
v_call: TRBV7-8
clone_size: once
cdr3_nt: TGTGCCAGCAGCGCCGGGGCTGGAGGGGAAAAACTGTTTTTT
cdr3_aa: CASSAGAGGEKLFF

d_call: TRBD1
j_call: TRBJ2-3
v_call: TRBV6-5
clone_size: -
cdr3_nt: TGTGCCAGCAGCTTACAGGGGGTCACAGATACGCAGTATTTT
cdr3_aa: CASSLQGVTDTQYF

d_call: TRBD1
j_call: TRBJ1-2
v_call: TRBV7-6
clone_size: -
cdr3_nt: TGTGCCAGCAGCCAATACCGTACAGGGGGGAATGGCTACACCTTC
cdr3_aa: CASSQYRTGGNGYTF

d_call: -
j_call: TRBJ1-4
v_call: TRBV7-9
clone_size: -
cdr3_nt: TGTGCCAGCAGCTTACGGTTAACTAATGAAAAACTGTTTTTT
cdr3_aa: CASSLRLTNEKLFF

d_call: -
j_call: TRBJ1-6
v_call: TRBV2
clone_size: -
cdr3_nt: TGTGCCAGCAGTGACGGACACAGCTCCTATAATTCACCCCTCCACTTT
cdr3_aa: CASSDGHSSYNSPLHF

d_call: -
j_call: TRBJ1-2
v_call: TRBV5-6
clone_size: -
cdr3_nt: TGTGCCAGCAGCATCGGCGGGTTATCGGAGTTAAGTGGCTACACCTTC
cdr3_aa: CASSIGGLSELSGYTF

d_call: -
j_call: TRBJ2-1
v_call: TRBV15
clone_size: -
cdr3_nt: TGTGCCACCAGCACAGGGGCGGGGGTGGGGCAGTTCTTC
cdr3_aa: CATSTGAGVGQFF

d_call: -
j_call: TRBJ2-3
v_call: TRBV9
clone_size: -
cdr3_nt: TGTGCCAGCAGCGTAGAGGGGGCGGGGGGCTTTACAGATACGCAGTATTTT
cdr3_aa: CASSVEGAGGFTDTQYF

d_call: -
j_call: TRBJ1-1
v_call: TRBV2
clone_size: few
cdr3_nt: TGTGCCAGCAGTGAATTTAAGGAGTTGCTTCCACATGAAGCTTTCTTT
cdr3_aa: CASSEFKELLPHEAFF

d_call: -
j_call: TRBJ2-7
v_call: TRBV5-4
clone_size: -
cdr3_nt: TGTGCCAGCAGCTTGGAAGGGCAGGGTTCCTACGAGCAGTACTTC
cdr3_aa: CASSLEGQGSYEQYF

d_call: -
j_call: TRBJ2-5
v_call: TRBV7-6
clone_size: -
cdr3_nt: TGTGCCAGCAGCTTAGGTGCCGGTCAAGAGACCCAGTACTTC
cdr3_aa: CASSLGAGQETQYF

d_call: -
j_call: TRBJ1-2
v_call: TRBV27
clone_size: -
cdr3_nt: TGTGCCAGCAGTTTATTTCAGGGCCCTTCCTATGGCTACACCTTC
cdr3_aa: CASSLFQGPSYGYTF

d_call: -
j_call: TRBJ2-7
v_call: TRBV10-2
clone_size: once
cdr3_nt: TGCGCCAGCAGGACAGAGGGGGTCTACGAGCAGTACTTC
cdr3_aa: CASRTEGVYEQYF

d_call: TRBD2
j_call: TRBJ2-5
v_call: TRBV5-1
clone_size: -
cdr3_nt: TGCGCCAGCAGCCCGGCGGGGACTAGCGGGGGGGGACAAGAGACCCAGTACTTC
cdr3_aa: CASSPAGTSGGGQETQYF

d_call: -
j_call: TRBJ2-7
v_call: TRBV9
clone_size: few
cdr3_nt: TGTGCCAGCAGCGTAGATGCGGGGCGCACGGGCGAGCAGTACTTC
cdr3_aa: CASSVDAGRTGEQYF

d_call: TRBD1
j_call: TRBJ1-5
v_call: TRBV6-5
clone_size: -
cdr3_nt: TGTGCCAGCAGTTACGGGACAGGGTTGAGTCAGCCCCAGCATTTT
cdr3_aa: CASSYGTGLSQPQHF

d_call: TRBD1
j_call: TRBJ1-5
v_call: TRBV6-5
clone_size: -
cdr3_nt: TGTGCCAGCAGCCCACGGACAGGGAGGAACCAGCCCCAGCATTTT
cdr3_aa: CASSPRTGRNQPQHF

d_call: TRBD1
j_call: TRBJ1-1
v_call: TRBV5-1
clone_size: -
cdr3_nt: TGCGCCAGCAGCTTCACAGGGGACGGCACTGAAGCTTTCTTT
cdr3_aa: CASSFTGDGTEAFF

d_call: -
j_call: TRBJ2-5
v_call: TRBV10-3
clone_size: -
cdr3_nt: TGTGCCATCATGGACAGAAACCAAGAGACCCAGTACTTC
cdr3_aa: CAIMDRNQETQYF

d_call: -
j_call: TRBJ2-1
v_call: TRBV7-2
clone_size: -
cdr3_nt: TGTGCCAGCAGCTTACGCCGGGGGGAGCAGTTCTTC
cdr3_aa: CASSLRRGEQFF

d_call: -
j_call: TRBJ1-1
v_call: TRBV11-1
clone_size: -
cdr3_nt: TGTGCCAGCAGCTCAGACGCTAGGATGGCGGACACTGAAGCTTTCTTT
cdr3_aa: CASSSDARMADTEAFF

d_call: -
j_call: TRBJ1-1
v_call: TRBV30
clone_size: few
cdr3_nt: TGTGCCTGGAAAATCATGAACACTGAAGCTTTCTTT
cdr3_aa: CAWKIMNTEAFF

d_call: TRBD2
j_call: TRBJ2-5
v_call: TRBV11-2
clone_size: once
cdr3_nt: TGTGCCAGCAGCTCCGACAGGGGACCTAGCGGGGGTTCTGAAGAGACCCAGTACTTC
cdr3_aa: CASSSDRGPSGGSEETQYF

d_call: -
j_call: TRBJ2-7
v_call: TRBV27
clone_size: -
cdr3_nt: TGTGCCAGCAGCCCCACGTCCCGATCTAGCCACGAGCAGTACTTC
cdr3_aa: CASSPTSRSSHEQYF

d_call: -
j_call: TRBJ1-1
v_call: TRBV27
clone_size: once
cdr3_nt: TGTGCCAGCAGGCCTATACAGCCCTCGGTGTGGGCTTTCTTT
cdr3_aa: CASRPIQPSVWAFF

d_call: TRBD1
j_call: TRBJ1-1
v_call: TRBV11-2
clone_size: few
cdr3_nt: TGTGCCAGCAGCCCACCCACGACAGGGCACACTGAAGCTTTCTTT
cdr3_aa: CASSPPTTGHTEAFF

d_call: TRBD2
j_call: TRBJ2-5
v_call: TRBV4-1
clone_size: few
cdr3_nt: TGCGCCAGCAGCCAAGAGTCCCTAGCGGGGGGGCGGGGGGAGACCCAGTACTTC
cdr3_aa: CASSQESLAGGRGETQYF

d_call: -
j_call: TRBJ1-1
v_call: TRBV9
clone_size: -
cdr3_nt: TGTGCCAGCAGCGTAGGAGGGGGGGAGACTGAAGCTTTCTTT
cdr3_aa: CASSVGGGETEAFF

d_call: -
j_call: TRBJ1-1
v_call: TRBV2
clone_size: -
cdr3_nt: TGTGCCACCCGAGAGGGGGTCTACACTGAAGCTTTCTTT
cdr3_aa: CATREGVYTEAFF

d_call: TRBD1
j_call: TRBJ2-7
v_call: TRBV5-1
clone_size: -
cdr3_nt: TGCGCCAGCAGCGACCGGACAGGGGGCTACGAGCAGTACTTC
cdr3_aa: CASSDRTGGYEQYF

d_call: TRBD1
j_call: TRBJ1-4
v_call: TRBV9
clone_size: -
cdr3_nt: TGTGCCAGCAGCGTGGGACAGGGGGCCAATTCGGATGAAAAACTGTTTTTT
cdr3_aa: CASSVGQGANSDEKLFF

d_call: TRBD2
j_call: TRBJ2-7
v_call: TRBV5-1
clone_size: -
cdr3_nt: TGCGCCAGCAGCCTCACCTTTTCCCAGGGAGGGGCTCCCGAGCAGTACTTC
cdr3_aa: CASSLTFSQGGAPEQYF

d_call: TRBD1
j_call: TRBJ2-6
v_call: TRBV7-6
clone_size: -
cdr3_nt: TGTGCCAGCAGCGGATTGGGACAGGGCGCCGGGGCCAACGTCCTGACTTTC
cdr3_aa: CASSGLGQGAGANVLTF

d_call: -
j_call: TRBJ2-6
v_call: TRBV30
clone_size: -
cdr3_nt: TGTGCCTCCGTAGCTGGGGCCAACGTCCTGACTTTC
cdr3_aa: CASVAGANVLTF

d_call: TRBD1
j_call: TRBJ1-2
v_call: TRBV7-8
clone_size: once
cdr3_nt: TGTGCCAGCAGCTCCGGGACAGCGTACTATGGCTACACCTTC
cdr3_aa: CASSSGTAYYGYTF

d_call: TRBD1
j_call: TRBJ1-5
v_call: TRBV18
clone_size: -
cdr3_nt: TGTGCCAGCTCACCCGACAGGGGGAGTCAGCCCCAGCATTTT
cdr3_aa: CASSPDRGSQPQHF

d_call: TRBD1
j_call: TRBJ1-4
v_call: TRBV9
clone_size: -
cdr3_nt: TGTGCCAGCAGCCCCGTGGGCAGGGGGAACGAAAAACTGTTTTTT
cdr3_aa: CASSPVGRGNEKLFF

d_call: TRBD1
j_call: TRBJ1-6
v_call: TRBV11-2
clone_size: -
cdr3_nt: TGTGCCAGCAGCCTCCCGGGACAGGGAATTTTTAATTCACCCCTCCACTTT
cdr3_aa: CASSLPGQGIFNSPLHF

d_call: TRBD2
j_call: TRBJ2-3
v_call: TRBV7-3
clone_size: -
cdr3_nt: TGTGCCAGCATCACCCGTGGGACTACTTCCAACGCCTGCACAGATACGCAGTATTTT
cdr3_aa: CASITRGTTSNACTDTQYF

d_call: TRBD1
j_call: TRBJ1-1
v_call: TRBV5-1
clone_size: -
cdr3_nt: TGCGCCAGCAGCTTGGCAGGGGGCGTCGTCACTGAAGCTTTCTTT
cdr3_aa: CASSLAGGVVTEAFF